These 24 T cell receptor beta chains were all obtained from the same sample, sequenced in a study of a mutant IDH1 vaccine in newly diagnosed glioma. The antigens these receptors bind are not known. Time point specified: week 5, during vaccination. What each vaccine dose contained was 300 ug of mutant IDH1 20-mer peptide, accompanied by topical imiquimod. Sequenced by immunoSEQ multiplex PCR; TCRdb stores in-frame clones only, minus some. The sample carries 70,000 to 90,000 clones, over 75% recorded once. This material consisted of PBMCs, taken from a glioma patient whose treatment included an IDH1 peptide vaccine. These receptors all stem from a woman aged 45-65 years with glioma.

The rearrangement links TRBV5-1 to TRBJ2-2; 9 bases map to TRBD2. Trimming cost V 0 bases and J 4 bases; bases outside gene matches: 7. Germline CDR1 and CDR2: SGHRS and YFSETQ. The CDR3 has 17 amino acids. The CDR3 coding sequence is TGCGCCAGCAGCTTGGCTGCTGGCGGGAGGGCCACCGGGGAGCTGTTTTTT. Translated: CASSLAAGGRATGELFF.

This chain connects TRBV5-1 to TRBJ2-4, with D unclear. The V gene's germline CDR1 is SGHRS and CDR2 YFSETQ. The CDR3 extends over 19 amino acids. Between the trimmed V and J ends, which lost 4 bases and 3 bases, there was a span of 26 bases. Written as DNA, the CDR3 is TGCGCCAGCAGCGCGTACATTGGACGGCCGGATCAAGGCAAAAACATTCAGTACTTC. Protein product: CASSAYIGRPDQGKNIQYF.

CDR3: CASSAGTGLYEKLFF. Here the CDR3 DNA reads TGTGCCAGCAGTGCCGGGACAGGGCTATATGAAAAACTGTTTTTT. The genes are TRBV2 and TRBJ1-4; 9 nucleotides align to TRBD1. The germline V gene encodes CDR1 SNHLY and CDR2 FYNNEI. The ends lost 4 bases at V and 6 bases at J; junction bases unmatched: 6. The CDR3 length is 15 residues. The variable domain in full, with the rest retrieved from reference TRBV2 and TRBJ1-4, is EPEVTQTPSHQVTQMGQEVILRCVPISNHLYFYWYRQILGQKVEFLVSFYNNEISEKSEIFDDQFSVERPDGSNFTLKIRSTKLEDSAMYFCASSAGTGLYEKLFFGSGTQLSVL.

The genes are TRBV14 and TRBJ2-7, with TRBD2 matching 9 bases. V lost 0 bases to trimming and J lost 2 bases; unmatched junction nucleotides: 5. This CDR3 comprises 16 residues. Germline-derived CDR1 and CDR2 are SGHDN and FVKESK. CDR3 nucleotides: TGTGCCAGCAGCCAAGATCTTAGCGGGGGACCCTACGAGCAGTACTTC. This encodes CASSQDLSGGPYEQYF.

This clone turned up a few times. The genes are TRBV2 and TRBJ2-7; 7 bases fit TRBD2. The junction had 4 bases not matched to a gene; V was cut back by 8 bases and J by 0 bases. The CDR3 runs to 13 residues. The V gene's germline CDR1 is SNHLY and CDR2 FYNNEI. CDR3 DNA sequence: TGTGCCAGCTCTAGCGGAAGCTCCTACGAGCAGTACTTC. It encodes CASSSGSSYEQYF.

The chain recombines TRBV29-1 with TRBJ1-5, with a weak D call TRBD1 (5 bases). Trimming removed 2 bases at V and 6 bases at J, with 14 bases between. Germline lookup yields CDR1 SQVTM and CDR2 ANQGSEA. This CDR3 has 14 residues. This CDR3 reads CSVEKGTTRQPQHF. The CDR3 bases are TGCAGCGTTGAAAAGGGGACGACCCGTCAGCCCCAGCATTTT.

The chain employs TRBV2 and TRBJ1-5; maybe TRBD1 (6 bases). The CDR3 extends over 14 amino acids. Trimming took off 6 bases at V and 2 bases at J, with 11 bases between the two ends. Germline CDR1 and CDR2: SNHLY and FYNNEI. CDR3 sequence: CASRGGGGNQPQHF. CDR3 in DNA: TGTGCCAGCAGAGGGGGGGGCGGCAATCAGCCCCAGCATTTT. The whole variable domain, remainder taken from reference TRBV2 and TRBJ1-5, is EPEVTQTPSHQVTQMGQEVILRCVPISNHLYFYWYRQILGQKVEFLVSFYNNEISEKSEIFDDQFSVERPDGSNFTLKIRSTKLEDSAMYFCASRGGGGNQPQHFGDGTRLSIL.

This chain links TRBV9 with TRBJ2-7; D is ambiguous. This CDR3 is built from 13 residues. Trimming left V 0 bases short and J 7 bases short, with 11 bases between. Germline-derived CDR1 and CDR2 are SGDLS and YYNGEE. CDR3 nucleotide sequence: TGTGCCAGCAGCGTAGCTCTGGGGATTGAGCAGTACTTC. Amino acids: CASSVALGIEQYF.

This clone was counted only a few times. This rearrangement joins TRBV10-1 to TRBJ2-1, with 8 bases identical to TRBD2. Germline loops: CDR1 WNHNN, CDR2 SYGVQD (reference sequence). This CDR3 region has 17 residues. Unmatched junction bases numbered 11, after V lost 0 bases and J lost 7 bases. DNA of the CDR3: TGCGCCAGCAGTGAGTCGGGCAGCGGGAGTTCGGATAATGAGCAGTTCTTC. Residues: CASSESGSGSSDNEQFF.

The chain recombines TRBV28 with TRBJ2-1; tentative D call: TRBD2 (6 bases). Trimming took 2 bases from V and 7 from J, leaving 12 bases between them. CDR1 and CDR2 (germline): MDHEN, SYDVKM. CDR3 length equals 14 residues. As DNA, the CDR3 is TGTGCCAGCAGTTTACTGGCGGGGACTAATGAGCAGTTCTTC. This encodes CASSLLAGTNEQFF.

The V call is TRBV9, the J call TRBJ2-2; 9 positions match TRBD2. V trimming: 3 bases; J trimming: 5 bases; junction bases outside the gene matches: 2. CDR3 length: 14 residues. Germline-derived CDR1 and CDR2 are SGDLS and YYNGEE. The CDR3 region has the DNA TGTGCCAGCAGCGCTAGCGGGACGACCGGGGAGCTGTTTTTT. Amino acid sequence: CASSASGTTGELFF.

This chain uses TRBV12-5 with TRBJ2-1; 8 bases match TRBD2. Trimming cost V 9 bases and J 6 bases; bases outside gene matches: 13. Germline V gene data show CDR1 as LGHNT and CDR2 as FRNRAP. This CDR3 contains 15 residues. The CDR3 loop reads CASSPGLGAGNEQFF. The CDR3 region has the DNA TGTGCTAGCTCTCCGGGACTAGGGGCTGGCAATGAGCAGTTCTTC.

CDR3 in DNA: TGTGCCAGCTCACCCTCGGGGGAGTTGGGGATATACGAGCAGTACTTC. Protein sequence: CASSPSGELGIYEQYF. The rearrangement joins TRBV18 to TRBJ2-7; D might be TRBD2 (6 bases). The CDR3 contains 16 residues. The germline CDR1 and CDR2 sequences are KGHSH and LQKENI. The V end lost 3 bases, the J end lost 4 bases, and 19 bases lay between the germline ends.

The CDR3 nucleotides read TGTGCCAGCAGCTTAGCGAGTACACTCGCGAACACCGGGGAGCTGTTTTTT. This codes for CASSLASTLANTGELFF. This chain uses TRBV11-1 with TRBJ2-2; the D is unclear. This CDR3 is built from 17 residues. V was clipped by 0 bases and J by 0 bases, with 11 bases between them. The germline CDR1 and CDR2 sequences are SGHAT and FQDESV (reference sequence).

The V and J genes are TRBV5-5 and TRBJ1-1; D is undetermined. V gave up 1 base and J gave up 1 base, with 5 bases separating them. The CDR3 is 13 amino acids. Germline CDR1 reads SGHKS; CDR2 reads YYEKEE (reference sequence). CDR3 in DNA: TGTGCCAGCAGCTTGTACCGGAACACTGAAGCTTTCTTT. Amino acid sequence: CASSLYRNTEAFF.

Here the CDR3 reads CASSVVGTGNYGYTF. The CDR3, as DNA: TGTGCCAGCAGCGTAGTCGGGACAGGGAACTATGGCTACACCTTC. The chain employs TRBV9 and TRBJ1-2; the match to TRBD1 covers 9 bases. The junction had 2 bases not matched to a gene; V was cut back by 0 bases and J by 2 bases. Germline V gene data show CDR1 as SGDLS and CDR2 as YYNGEE. This CDR3 has 15 amino acids.

The CDR3 region has the DNA TGTGCCAGTAGTACTCACAGGGTAAACATGAACACTGAAGCTTTCTTT. Its translation is CASSTHRVNMNTEAFF. V and J are TRBV19 and TRBJ1-1; possible D gene TRBD1, 6 bases. V gave up 4 bases and J gave up 0 bases, with 15 bases separating them. CDR1 and CDR2 (germline): LNHDA, SQIVND (reference sequence). This CDR3 has 16 amino acids.

The rearrangement links TRBV4-1 to TRBJ2-1; 9 bases match TRBD2. Germline V gives CDR1 MGHRA, CDR2 YSYEKL. With V trimmed by 5 bases and J by 0 bases, 17 bases remained unmatched. The CDR3 extends over 20 amino acids. The CDR3 DNA is TGCGCCAGCAGCTTCGCTTCCGGGACTAGCAAGCGGAGCTCCTACAATGAGCAGTTCTTC. It translates to CASSFASGTSKRSSYNEQFF.

This chain uses TRBV7-9 with TRBJ1-3; D not certain. Looked up from germline, CDR1 is SEHNR and CDR2 is FQNEAQ (reference sequence). The CDR3 runs to 16 residues. Trimming stripped 3 bases from V and 0 bases from J, with 12 bases between. The CDR3 nucleotides are TGTGCCAGCAGCTTTTGGCAGGAGTTCTCTGGAAACACCATATATTTT. Protein product: CASSFWQEFSGNTIYF.

The chain recombines TRBV7-3 with TRBJ2-7; 9 bases are a match to TRBD2. CDR3 size: 15 residues. V shed 2 bases, J shed 2 bases, and the junction held 4 bases outside the gene matches. The germline V gene has CDR1 SGHTA and CDR2 FQGTGA. This CDR3 is CASSLAGGNTYEQYF. The CDR3 nucleotides read TGTGCCAGCAGCTTAGCGGGAGGGAATACCTACGAGCAGTACTTC.

The chain has TRBV7-9 and TRBJ1-2, with D hard to call. Deletions cut 5 bases from V and 4 bases from J, with 14 bases between. This CDR3 is built from 14 residues. Germline lookup yields CDR1 SEHNR and CDR2 FQNEAQ (reference sequence). This CDR3 is CASSPSEGPYGYTF. The CDR3 region has the DNA TGTGCCAGCAGCCCGTCGGAAGGCCCCTATGGCTACACCTTC.

This sequence joins TRBV29-1 and TRBJ2-1, with 16 bases aligning to TRBD2. Germline CDR1 reads SQVTM; CDR2 reads ANQGSEA. The CDR3 has 16 amino acids. Losses at the gene ends were 4 bases for V and 4 bases for J; bases not matched to a gene: 4. DNA for the CDR3: TGCAGCGTTGCGGGGACTAGCGGGAGGGAGTACAATGAGCAGTTCTTC. It codes for CSVAGTSGREYNEQFF.

The chain links TRBV10-2 to TRBJ1-5; unclear D gene. The CDR3 extends over 14 amino acids. With 6 bases removed from V and 3 bases from J, the gap between germline ends came to 12 bases. Germline V gene data show CDR1 as WSHSY and CDR2 as SAAADI. CDR3 bases: TGCGCCAGCAGAGTGGGTGCTCCCAATCAGCCCCAGCATTTT. This sequence encodes CASRVGAPNQPQHF.

The V and J genes are TRBV4-1 and TRBJ2-5; possibly TRBD1 or TRBD2 for D (5 bases each). The DNA end lines up better with TRBJ2-7; the J call may be wrong. The CDR3 contains 16 residues. The germline V gene encodes CDR1 MGHRA and CDR2 YSYEKL. The CDR3 reads CASSRLGDALTYEQYF. The DNA of the CDR3 is TGCGCCAGCAGCCGATTAGGGGACGCACTCACCTACGAGCAGTACTTC.